The clone carrying this T cell receptor beta chain was seen just once. In the original workflow: Amplification of reference gene primers was used by the study to estimate nucleated cell counts. Clones were read by immunoSEQ multiplex PCR, and TCRdb kept only the in-frame ones, dropping some. The D gene and trimming were derived from the DNA, and the V and J assignments and clone size from that table. The table includes about 160,000 clones, roughly 84% detected once. The data derive from a study of blood T cell repertoires in COVID-19. Study background: Acute and convalescent COVID-19 samples came from the United States, Italy and Spain. T cells, B-cell-depleted T cells, or PBMCs supplied cDNA or gDNA.

The CDR3 totals 13 residues. The V and J ends lost 5 bases and 4 bases, in that order; junction bases with no gene match: 3. In germline, CDR1 is SGHVS, CDR2 FQNEAQ. The receptor was derived from a middle-aged man with acute or convalescent COVID-19. This rearrangement joins TRBV7-8 to TRBJ1-2, with 8 bases identical to TRBD1. Sequenced: peripheral blood. The CDR3 DNA follows: TGTGCCAGCAGCGAAGGGACAGGCTATGGCTACACCTTC. It is translated as CASSEGTGYGYTF.